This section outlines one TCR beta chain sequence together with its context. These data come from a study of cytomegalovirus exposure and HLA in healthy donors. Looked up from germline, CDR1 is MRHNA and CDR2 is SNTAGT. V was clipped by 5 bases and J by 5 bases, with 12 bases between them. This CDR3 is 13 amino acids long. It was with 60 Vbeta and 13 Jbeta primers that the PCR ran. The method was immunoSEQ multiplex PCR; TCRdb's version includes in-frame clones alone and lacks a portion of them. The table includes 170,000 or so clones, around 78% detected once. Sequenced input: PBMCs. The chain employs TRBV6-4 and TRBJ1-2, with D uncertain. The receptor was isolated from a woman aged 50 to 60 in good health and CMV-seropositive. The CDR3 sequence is CASSPEVGYGYTF. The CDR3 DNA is TGTGCCAGCAGTCCCGAGGTTGGTTATGGCTACACCTTC.